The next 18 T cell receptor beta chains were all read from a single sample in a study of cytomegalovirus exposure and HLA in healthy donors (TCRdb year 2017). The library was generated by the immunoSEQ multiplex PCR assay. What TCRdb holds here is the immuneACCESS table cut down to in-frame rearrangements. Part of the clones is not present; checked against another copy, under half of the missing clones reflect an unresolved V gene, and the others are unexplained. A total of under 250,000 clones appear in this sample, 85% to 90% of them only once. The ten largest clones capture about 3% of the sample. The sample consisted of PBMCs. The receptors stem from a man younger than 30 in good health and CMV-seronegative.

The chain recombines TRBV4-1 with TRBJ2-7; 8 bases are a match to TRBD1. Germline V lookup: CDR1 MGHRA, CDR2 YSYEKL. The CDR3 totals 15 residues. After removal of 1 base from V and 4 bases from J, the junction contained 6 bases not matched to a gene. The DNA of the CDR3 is TGCGCCAGCAGCCAAGGCTCAGGGGGCCTGTACGAGCAGTACTTC. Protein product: CASSQGSGGLYEQYF.

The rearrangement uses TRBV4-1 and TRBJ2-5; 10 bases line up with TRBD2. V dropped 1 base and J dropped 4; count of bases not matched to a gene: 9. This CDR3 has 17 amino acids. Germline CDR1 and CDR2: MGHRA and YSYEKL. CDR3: CASSQASSGGASETQYF. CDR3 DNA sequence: TGCGCCAGCAGCCAAGCCTCAAGCGGGGGGGCGTCAGAGACCCAGTACTTC.

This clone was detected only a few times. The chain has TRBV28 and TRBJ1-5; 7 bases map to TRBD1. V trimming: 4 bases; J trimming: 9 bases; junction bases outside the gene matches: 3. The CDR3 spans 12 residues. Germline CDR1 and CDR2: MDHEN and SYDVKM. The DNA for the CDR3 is TGTGCCAGCAGTTCAAGGACAGGGCCCCAGCATTTT. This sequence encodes CASSSRTGPQHF.

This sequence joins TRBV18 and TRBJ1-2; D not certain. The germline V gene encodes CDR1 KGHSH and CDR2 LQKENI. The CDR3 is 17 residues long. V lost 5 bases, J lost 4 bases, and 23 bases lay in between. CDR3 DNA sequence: TGTGCCAGCTCATCCGCGGGATCCCCCCCTGGAGGCTATGGCTACACCTTC. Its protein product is CASSSAGSPPGGYGYTF.

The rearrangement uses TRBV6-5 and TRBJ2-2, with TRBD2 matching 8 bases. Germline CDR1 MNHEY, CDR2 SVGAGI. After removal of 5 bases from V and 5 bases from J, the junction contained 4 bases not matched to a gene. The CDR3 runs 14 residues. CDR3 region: CASSATSATGELFF. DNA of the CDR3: TGTGCCAGCAGTGCGACTAGCGCTACCGGGGAGCTGTTTTTT.

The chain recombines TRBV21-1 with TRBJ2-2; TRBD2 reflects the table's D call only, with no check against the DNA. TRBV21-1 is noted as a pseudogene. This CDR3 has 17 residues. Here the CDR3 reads CASSKNPLAGVSGELFF. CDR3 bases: TGTGCCAGCAGCAAAAATCCTCTAGCGGGAGTTTCGGGGGAGCTGTTTTTT.

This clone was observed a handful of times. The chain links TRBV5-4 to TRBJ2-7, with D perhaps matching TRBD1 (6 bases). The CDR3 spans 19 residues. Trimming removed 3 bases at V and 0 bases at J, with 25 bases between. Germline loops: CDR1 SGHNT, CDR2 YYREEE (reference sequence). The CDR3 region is CASSSSLGRGFLYSYEQYF. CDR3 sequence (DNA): TGTGCCAGCAGCTCCTCCCTGGGCAGGGGATTCCTCTACTCCTACGAGCAGTACTTC.

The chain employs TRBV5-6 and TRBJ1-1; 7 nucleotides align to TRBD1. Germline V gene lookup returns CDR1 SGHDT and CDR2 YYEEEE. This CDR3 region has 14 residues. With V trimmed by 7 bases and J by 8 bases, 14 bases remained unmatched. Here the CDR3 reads CASWPGTATSEAFF. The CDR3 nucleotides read TGTGCCAGCTGGCCCGGGACAGCTACCTCGGAAGCTTTCTTT.

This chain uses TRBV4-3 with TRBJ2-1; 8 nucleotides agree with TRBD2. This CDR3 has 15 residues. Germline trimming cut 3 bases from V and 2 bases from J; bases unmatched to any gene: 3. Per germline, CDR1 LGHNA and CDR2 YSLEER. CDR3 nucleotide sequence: TGCGCCAGCAGCCAGACTAGCGATACCTACAATGAGCAGTTCTTC. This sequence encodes CASSQTSDTYNEQFF.

CDR3 loop: CASSPKGALSNQPQHF. DNA for the CDR3: TGTGCCAGCAGCCCGAAAGGAGCACTTAGCAATCAGCCCCAGCATTTT. The V gene is TRBV5-8, the J gene TRBJ1-5, with unresolved D. Per the germline V gene, CDR1 is SGHTS and CDR2 is YDEGEE. Trimming took 4 bases from V and 0 from J, leaving 14 bases between them. This CDR3 contains 16 residues.

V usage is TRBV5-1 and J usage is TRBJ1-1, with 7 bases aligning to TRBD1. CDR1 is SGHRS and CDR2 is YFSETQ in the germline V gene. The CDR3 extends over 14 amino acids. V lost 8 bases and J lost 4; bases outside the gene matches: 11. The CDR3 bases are TGCGCCAGTACCATCGGGACAGCCTTCACTGAAGCTTTCTTT. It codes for CASTIGTAFTEAFF.

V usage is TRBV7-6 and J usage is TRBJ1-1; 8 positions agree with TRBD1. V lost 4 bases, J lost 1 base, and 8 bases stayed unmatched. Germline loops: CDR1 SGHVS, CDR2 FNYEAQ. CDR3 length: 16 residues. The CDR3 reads CASSSQVGQANTEAFF. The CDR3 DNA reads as TGTGCCAGCAGCTCCCAGGTGGGACAGGCGAACACTGAAGCTTTCTTT. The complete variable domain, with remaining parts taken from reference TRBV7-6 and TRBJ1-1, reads GAGVSQSPRYKVTKRGQDVALRCDPISGHVSLYWYRQALGQGPEFLTYFNYEAQQDKSGLPNDRFSAERPEGSISTLTIQRTEQRDSAMYRCASSSQVGQANTEAFFGQGTRLTVV.

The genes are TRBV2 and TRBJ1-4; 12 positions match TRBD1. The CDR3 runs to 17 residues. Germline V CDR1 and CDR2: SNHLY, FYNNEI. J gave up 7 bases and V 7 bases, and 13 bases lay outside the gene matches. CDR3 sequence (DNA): TGTGCCAGCATGAAGGGACAGGGGGCGCGGGGACGTGAAAAACTGTTTTTT. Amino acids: CASMKGQGARGREKLFF.

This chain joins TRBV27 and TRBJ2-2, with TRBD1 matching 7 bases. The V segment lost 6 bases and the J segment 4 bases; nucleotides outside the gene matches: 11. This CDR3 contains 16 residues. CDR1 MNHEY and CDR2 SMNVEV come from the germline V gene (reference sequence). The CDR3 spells CASRSGTVSATGELFF. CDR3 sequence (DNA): TGTGCCAGCAGATCCGGGACAGTGTCGGCCACCGGGGAGCTGTTTTTT.

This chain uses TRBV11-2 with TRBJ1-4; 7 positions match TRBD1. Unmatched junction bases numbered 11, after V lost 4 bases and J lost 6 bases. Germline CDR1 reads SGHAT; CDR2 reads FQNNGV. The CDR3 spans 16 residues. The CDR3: CASSSRQTGSDEKLFF. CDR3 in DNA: TGTGCCAGCAGCTCAAGACAGACAGGGAGTGATGAAAAACTGTTTTTT.

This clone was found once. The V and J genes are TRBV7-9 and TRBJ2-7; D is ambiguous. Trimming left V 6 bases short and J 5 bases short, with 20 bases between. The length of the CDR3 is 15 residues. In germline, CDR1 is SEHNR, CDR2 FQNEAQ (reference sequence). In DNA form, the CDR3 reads TGTGCCAGCAGTCTCCCAGGAAAGTCCTTCCACGAGCAGTACTTC. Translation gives CASSLPGKSFHEQYF.

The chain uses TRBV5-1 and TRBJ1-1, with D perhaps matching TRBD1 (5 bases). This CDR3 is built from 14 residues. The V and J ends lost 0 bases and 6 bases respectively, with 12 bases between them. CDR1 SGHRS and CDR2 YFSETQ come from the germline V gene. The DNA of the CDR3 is TGCGCCAGCAGCTTGGAGTTCGGGGGACCTGAAGCTTTCTTT. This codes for CASSLEFGGPEAFF.

The CDR3 region has the DNA TGCGCCAGCAGCTTGCTAGCGGGAGACTCGGACGAGCAGTACTTC. Its translation is CASSLLAGDSDEQYF. V gene TRBV5-1 combines with J gene TRBJ2-7; the match to TRBD2 covers 10 bases. CDR1 SGHRS and CDR2 YFSETQ come from the germline V gene. J lost 5 bases, V lost 1 base, and 6 bases had no gene match. This CDR3 region has 15 residues.